Shown below are 3 T cell receptor beta chains from a single sample sequenced in a study of CD8 T cells in ankylosing spondylitis (dated by TCRdb to the late 2010s). Library creation used 5' RACE. TCRdb records Illumina HiSeq 2500 as the sequencer. The public reads were reprocessed in TCRdb via fastp at Q25 and MiXCR, keeping in-frame beta chains. Rows are combined by CDR3 protein, so each entry shows the most common genes and DNA. This sample is represented by roughly 230,000 distinct CDR3 sequences; 18% of them were singletons. Around 33% of the sample is taken by the ten largest. Material for sequencing was blood, either unsorted or a sorted T cell fraction (not recorded which). Receptor source: a male donor with ankylosing spondylitis or in good health (not recorded which).

This rearrangement joins TRBV7-6 to TRBJ2-5; no clear D. Germline loops: CDR1 SGHVS, CDR2 FNYEAQ. Trimming removed 5 bases from V and 5 bases from J, with 12 bases in between. This CDR3 is 13 amino acids long. The CDR3 DNA reads as TGTGCCAGCAGCCCAGTTAATTGGGAGACCCAGTACTTC. It is translated as CASSPVNWETQYF.

This clonotype was observed a few times. The chain employs TRBV29-1 and TRBJ2-7; D might be TRBD2 (6 bases). V lost 0 bases and J 1 base, leaving 7 bases between the germline ends. Germline V CDR1 and CDR2: SQVTM, ANQGSEA. There are 13 residues in the CDR3. The CDR3 DNA sequence: TGCAGCGTTGAAGATCGGGAGTCCTACGAGCAGTACTTC. Translation: CSVEDRESYEQYF.

This clonotype was seen more than once but under ten times. The chain carries TRBV20-1 and TRBJ2-7, with 10 nucleotides matching TRBD2. J gave up 3 bases and V 5 bases, and 4 bases lay outside the gene matches. Germline loops: CDR1 DFQATT, CDR2 SNEGSKA (reference sequence). This CDR3 region has 13 residues. In nucleotides, the CDR3 is TGCAGTGCTGCAGGACTAGCGGACTACGAGCAGTACTTC. Translating it yields CSAAGLADYEQYF.